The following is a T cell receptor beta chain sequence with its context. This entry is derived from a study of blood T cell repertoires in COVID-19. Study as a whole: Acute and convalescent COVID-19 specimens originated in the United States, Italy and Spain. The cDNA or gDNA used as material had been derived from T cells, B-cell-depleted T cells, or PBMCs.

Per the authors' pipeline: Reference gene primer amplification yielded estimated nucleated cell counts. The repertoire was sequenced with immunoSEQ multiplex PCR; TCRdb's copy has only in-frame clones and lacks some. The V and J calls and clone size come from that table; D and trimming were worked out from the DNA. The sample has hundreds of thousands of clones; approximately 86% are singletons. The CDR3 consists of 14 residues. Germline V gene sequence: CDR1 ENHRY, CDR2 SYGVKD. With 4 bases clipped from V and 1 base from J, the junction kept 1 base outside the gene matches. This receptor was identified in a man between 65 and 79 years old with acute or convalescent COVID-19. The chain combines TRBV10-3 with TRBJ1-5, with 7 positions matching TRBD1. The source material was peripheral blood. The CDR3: CAISGQGSNQPQHF. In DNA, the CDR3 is TGTGCCATCAGTGGACAGGGAAGCAATCAGCCCCAGCATTTT.